Presented here are 10 T cell receptor beta chains from one specimen sequenced in a study of spatial heterogeneity in lung cancer. MiXCR, applied by TCRdb to the 5' RACE reads, yields one record per CDR3 protein. Seen here are thousands of distinct CDR3 sequences, 7% observed once, and the top ten hold around 74%. Regarding time point: sample taken at primary tumor resection. TCRs were sequenced from unsorted whole RNA of tumor, nontumor lung or PBMC. Sequencing was performed on PBMCs, taken at surgery. The receptor source for this set is a male donor with early-stage non-small cell lung cancer.

This clonotype is classed as medium-sized (0.01 to 0.1%). This beta chain represents an off-target read in a library built for alpha chains; its size is of limited meaning. The chain recombines TRBV28 with TRBJ2-5; D is possibly TRBD2 (5 bases). Trimming stripped 5 bases from V and 11 bases from J, with 9 bases between. The CDR3 loop spans 10 amino acids. Germline values: CDR1 MDHEN, CDR2 SYDVKM. The chain's CDR3 is CASSNGVQYF. The CDR3 DNA reads as TGTGCCAGCAGTAACGGGGTTCAGTACTTC. The full variable domain, its missing parts supplied by reference TRBV28 and TRBJ2-5, is DVKVTQSSRYLVKRTGEKVFLECVQDMDHENMFWYRQDPGLGLRLIYFSYDVKMKEKGDIPEGYSVSREKKERFSLILESASTNQTSMYLCASSNGVQYFGPGTRLLVL.

This clonotype was seen ten or more times. The size of this beta chain means little, since it is a stray read in a library made for alpha chains. The chain couples TRBV10-1 to TRBJ2-3, with D hard to call. V was cut by 4 bases and J by 0 bases, with 2 bases left in between. The CDR3 consists of 12 residues. Germline V gene data show CDR1 as WNHNN and CDR2 as SYGVQD (reference sequence). In DNA, the CDR3 is TGCGCCAGCAGTGGCAGCACAGATACGCAGTATTTT. Encoded protein: CASSGSTDTQYF.

This clonotype was observed at least ten times. The library was prepared for alpha chains; this beta chain is a stray read, so its frequency means little. The CDR3 DNA follows: TGCGCCAGCAGCGAACAGGGGGCCCAAGATGGGGAGACCCAGTACTTC. Translating it yields CASSEQGAQDGETQYF. The V gene is TRBV5-1, the J gene TRBJ2-5; 9 nucleotides line up with TRBD1. Germline-derived CDR1 and CDR2 are SGHRS and YFSETQ. This CDR3 contains 16 residues. The ends lost 4 bases at V and 5 bases at J; junction bases unmatched: 12.

By frequency in the sample, this clonotype is medium-sized. With the library built for alpha chains, this beta chain is off target and its frequency is not meaningful. The rearrangement joins TRBV5-6 to TRBJ2-5, with no clear D. This CDR3 region has 13 residues. V was clipped by 4 bases and J by 2 bases, with 9 bases between them. Germline CDR1 and CDR2: SGHDT and YYEEEE. The CDR3 DNA reads as TGTGCCAGCAGCCTCAGAGTACAAGAGACCCAGTACTTC. It codes for CASSLRVQETQYF.

This clonotype was found many times. This beta chain is off target for a library built for alpha chains, so its abundance means little. The chain is built from TRBV9 and TRBJ1-2; D may be TRBD1 (6 bases). The CDR3 length is 15 residues. V was pared by 5 bases and J by 7 bases, with 21 bases between. Germline lookup yields CDR1 SGDLS and CDR2 YYNGEE. The CDR3: CASREAGGTRGGYTF. In DNA, the CDR3 is TGTGCCAGCAGAGAGGCAGGAGGGACCAGGGGTGGCTACACCTTC.

The sample holds many counts of this clonotype. The junction departs from germline at one end; a sequencing error may be responsible. The library was designed around alpha chains, so this beta chain is a stray read whose abundance carries little weight. J is TRBJ2-1 and V is TRBV28; D is unresolved. The CDR3 runs to 12 residues. Germline loops: CDR1 MDHEN, CDR2 SYDVKM. The CDR3 here is CASSLLYNEQFF. The CDR3 bases are TGTGCCAGCAGCTTATTATACAATGAGCAGTTCTTC.

About this clonotype itself: This beta chain is an off-target read within a library intended for alpha chains, so its frequency means little. The chain carries TRBV29-1 and TRBJ1-2; possible D gene TRBD1, 5 bases. V lost 5 bases and J lost 8, with 18 bases in between. Germline V CDR1 and CDR2: SQVTM, ANQGSEA. The CDR3 covers 13 residues. The CDR3 DNA reads as TGCAGCGTTCCCCTCTCTTCAGGGTACGGCTACACCTTC. It codes for CSVPLSSGYGYTF.

This clonotype was seen at least ten times. A library made for alpha chains picked up this beta chain off target, so its size means little. The rearrangement joins TRBV28 to TRBJ2-2; the match to TRBD2 covers 10 bases. The CDR3 has 16 amino acids. V lost 6 bases to trimming and J lost 6 bases; unmatched junction nucleotides: 10. CDR1 is MDHEN, CDR2 SYDVKM, per germline. Here the CDR3 reads CASRSLAGALPGELFF. In nucleotides, the CDR3 is TGTGCCAGCAGGTCGCTAGCGGGGGCCCTCCCCGGGGAGCTGTTTTTT.

This clonotype was counted only a few times. The library was designed around alpha chains, so this beta chain is a stray read whose abundance carries little weight. The chain recombines TRBV6-5 with TRBJ2-3; D not resolved. The germline CDR1 and CDR2 sequences are MNHEY and SVGAGI. This CDR3 contains 15 residues. V lost 0 bases and J lost 0, with 7 bases in between. CDR3 in DNA: TGTGCCAGCAGTTACTCTCGCCCCAGCACAGATACGCAGTATTTT. As protein: CASSYSRPSTDTQYF.

This clonotype occurred many times. Within a library made for alpha chains, this beta chain is off target, and its count is uninformative. V gene TRBV19 combines with J gene TRBJ1-4, with D possibly matching TRBD1 (5 bases). Trimming took 7 bases from V and 4 from J, leaving 13 bases between them. Germline V gene data show CDR1 as LNHDA and CDR2 as SQIVND (reference sequence). CDR3 length equals 14 residues. The CDR3 is CASTKDSYNEKLFF. The CDR3 coding sequence is TGTGCCAGTACCAAAGACAGCTATAATGAAAAACTGTTTTTT.